The clone carrying this T cell receptor beta chain was seen repeatedly, ten times or more. Germline-derived CDR1 and CDR2 are LGHNA and YSLEER. V lost 1 base, J lost 3 bases, and 6 bases lay in between. This CDR3 has 13 amino acids. The TCRbeta library was prepared with unique molecular identifiers. One entry per CDR3 protein results from TCRdb running MiXCR on the PCR reads. The sample yields 420,000 or so distinct CDR3 sequences, 9.5% to 13% seen once. This specimen belongs to a study of T-cell reconstitution after alpha-beta-depleted transplantation in children. The material was PBMCs from the stem cell graft donor, obtained from the stem cell graft. This TCR came from a human donor who donated a stem cell graft to a child with acute myeloid leukemia. The chain couples TRBV4-3 to TRBJ1-1; no reliable D call. The CDR3 DNA reads as TGCGCCAGCAGCCAAGTGATCCACACTGAAGCTTTCTTT. Protein product: CASSQVIHTEAFF.